A single sample gave rise to the 13 T cell receptor beta chains below, sequenced in a study of cytomegalovirus exposure and HLA in healthy donors. Method: immunoSEQ multiplex PCR; TCRdb's copy keeps in-frame clones and lacks some. Here the sample spans 90,000 or so clones, 85% being singletons. Sequenced sample: PBMCs. These receptor sequences come from a man between 18 and 29 years old in good health and CMV-seropositive.

The chain recombines TRBV15 with TRBJ2-7, with D possibly being TRBD2 (5 bases). V dropped 0 bases and J dropped 3 bases, with 9 bases sitting between them. The CDR3 is 14 residues long. The germline gives CDR1 LNHNV, CDR2 YYDKDF (reference sequence). The chain's CDR3 is CATSRERGDYEQYF. In DNA, the CDR3 is TGTGCCACCAGCAGAGAACGGGGAGACTACGAGCAGTACTTC.

The chain has TRBV6-5 and TRBJ2-7; TRBD2 is a possible D gene (5 bases). Germline V gene data show CDR1 as MNHEY and CDR2 as SVGAGI. Trimming stripped 6 bases from V and 5 bases from J, with 14 bases between. The CDR3 is 13 amino acids. CDR3: CASRQTRYHEQYV. The CDR3 DNA sequence: TGTGCCAGCAGGCAAACTAGGTACCACGAGCAGTACGTC.

The sample holds one count of this clone. This chain links TRBV7-3 with TRBJ1-1; the D gene is possibly TRBD1 (6 bases). This CDR3 contains 15 residues. V was trimmed by 0 bases and J by 4 bases, leaving 12 bases between them. The germline CDR1 and CDR2 sequences are SGHTA and FQGTGA. CDR3 sequence: CASSLTGGAGTEAFF. CDR3 bases: TGTGCCAGCAGCTTAACTGGGGGCGCCGGCACTGAAGCTTTCTTT.

This chain joins TRBV6-5 and TRBJ1-1; D possibly corresponds to TRBD1 (6 bases). Germline CDR1 and CDR2: MNHEY and SVGAGI. V was cut by 2 bases and J by 1 base, with 8 bases left in between. The CDR3 has 14 residues. As DNA, the CDR3 is TGTGCCAGCAGTTACCTAGGGGGGAACACTGAAGCTTTCTTT. Amino acids: CASSYLGGNTEAFF.

This clone has a handful of counts. The chain carries TRBV28 and TRBJ2-6, with D perhaps matching TRBD1 (6 bases). Germline V gene data show CDR1 as MDHEN and CDR2 as SYDVKM. The CDR3 has 20 amino acids. Between the trimmed V and J ends, which lost 3 bases and 2 bases, there was a span of 23 bases. CDR3 sequence reads: CASSFESRGKKVPGANVLTF. DNA of the CDR3: TGTGCCAGCAGTTTTGAATCTAGGGGGAAAAAAGTGCCTGGGGCCAACGTCCTGACTTTC.

In its sample, this clone was seen once. The chain uses TRBV5-6 and TRBJ1-4, with 9 bases identical to TRBD1. Germline lookup yields CDR1 SGHDT and CDR2 YYEEEE. The V segment lost 3 bases and the J segment 7 bases; nucleotides outside the gene matches: 10. The CDR3 totals 16 residues. The CDR3 nucleotides are TGTGCCAGCAGCTCAACCACAGGGGGCCTCGGTGAAAAACTGTTTTTT. Translated, it gives CASSSTTGGLGEKLFF.

The chain has TRBV15 and TRBJ2-5; D possibly corresponds to TRBD1 (5 bases). The CDR3 extends over 15 amino acids. The V gene lost 3 bases and the J gene lost 5 bases, with 16 bases spanning the gap. CDR1 LNHNV and CDR2 YYDKDF come from the germline V gene (reference sequence). The CDR3 loop reads CATSRSKGLGETQYF. In DNA form, the CDR3 reads TGTGCCACCAGCAGGAGTAAGGGGTTGGGGGAGACCCAGTACTTC.

The chain is built from TRBV30 and TRBJ2-5, with D tentatively TRBD2 (7 bases). Germline CDR1 is GTSNPN and CDR2 is SVGIG (reference sequence). The CDR3 totals 12 residues. V lost 2 bases and J 4 bases, leaving 8 bases between the germline ends. Here the CDR3 DNA reads TGTGCCTGGAGTAGGGGGGGAGAGACCCAGTACTTC. This translates into CAWSRGGETQYF.

This chain links TRBV4-2 with TRBJ2-2; 11 bases are a match to TRBD2. Germline CDR1 and CDR2: LGHNA and YNFKEQ. The CDR3 totals 18 residues. The V gene end was trimmed by 0 bases and the J gene end by 6 bases; junction bases not matched to a gene: 9. In DNA form, the CDR3 reads TGTGCCAGCAGCCAAGATAATGTACTAGCGGGAGTACCCGGGGAGCTGTTTTTT. Its protein is CASSQDNVLAGVPGELFF.

The chain carries TRBV28 and TRBJ2-7; D not certain. The CDR3 is made up of 13 amino acids. CDR1 and CDR2 from the germline V gene are MDHEN and SYDVKM. Trimming removed 3 bases at V and 2 bases at J, with 8 bases between. The CDR3 loop is CASSLSGTYEQYF. CDR3 in DNA: TGTGCCAGCAGTTTGTCAGGCACCTACGAGCAGTACTTC.

The rearrangement links TRBV4-1 to TRBJ2-1; 13 bases are shared with TRBD2. V shed 1 base and J 8 bases; nucleotides not matched to a gene: 5. There are 16 residues in the CDR3. Germline lookup yields CDR1 MGHRA and CDR2 YSYEKL. As DNA, the CDR3 is TGCGCCAGCAGCCAAGTATCACTAGCGGGAGGGTATGAGCAGTTCTTC. It specifies CASSQVSLAGGYEQFF.

The V and J genes are TRBV5-1 and TRBJ2-5; 11 bases line up with TRBD2. The J segment lost 1 base and the V segment lost 2 bases, leaving 7 bases of the junction unmatched. The CDR3 totals 17 residues. Looked up from germline, CDR1 is SGHRS and CDR2 is YFSETQ. The CDR3 coding sequence is TGCGCCAGCAGCTTAAACCCCGGGACTAGCGGCCAAGAGACCCAGTACTTC. This codes for CASSLNPGTSGQETQYF.

Here the CDR3 reads CASSPRTGRSYYGYTF. The CDR3 DNA is TGTGCCAGCAGCCCTCGGACAGGGAGGTCCTACTATGGCTACACCTTC. The genes are TRBV11-2 and TRBJ1-2; TRBD1 matches at 8 bases. The CDR3 sequence is 16 residues long. CDR1 is SGHAT, CDR2 FQNNGV, per germline. The ends lost 5 bases at V and 3 bases at J; junction bases unmatched: 11.